The clone carrying this TCR beta chain showed up just a few times. The antigen is unknown. This sample was included in a study of response to subunit inactivated influenza vaccine. Points from the study as a whole: The authors suggested that few new T cells are recruited per seasonal influenza vaccination.

TCRdb recomputed calls from the RT-PCR reads with MiXCR, one row per CDR3 protein. In the table there are hundreds of thousands of distinct CDR3 sequences, about 15% of which are singletons. V shed 4 bases and J shed 1 base, with 11 bases lying between them. From germline, CDR1 is SQVTM and CDR2 ANQGSEA. The CDR3 has 13 amino acids. The chain recombines TRBV29-1 with TRBJ2-7, with unresolved D. The sequence was collected from a man aged 50-59 years who received an inactivated influenza vaccine. Specimen: PBMCs from blood, collected approximately 15 days before vaccination. The CDR3 DNA sequence: TGCAGCGTTGTGGGTCACGATTCCTACGAGCAGTACTTC. It encodes CSVVGHDSYEQYF.